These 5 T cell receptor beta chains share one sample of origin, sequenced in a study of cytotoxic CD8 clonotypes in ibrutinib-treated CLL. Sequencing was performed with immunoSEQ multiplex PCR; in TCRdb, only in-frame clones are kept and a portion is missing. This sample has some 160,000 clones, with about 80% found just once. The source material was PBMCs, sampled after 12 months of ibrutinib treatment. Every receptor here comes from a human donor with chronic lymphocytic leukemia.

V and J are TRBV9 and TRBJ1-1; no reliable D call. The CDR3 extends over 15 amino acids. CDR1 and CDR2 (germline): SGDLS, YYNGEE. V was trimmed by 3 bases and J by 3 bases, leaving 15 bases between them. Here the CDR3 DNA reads TGTGCCAGCAGCGCCCACCCGAGTCCGGACACTGAAGCTTTCTTT. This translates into CASSAHPSPDTEAFF.

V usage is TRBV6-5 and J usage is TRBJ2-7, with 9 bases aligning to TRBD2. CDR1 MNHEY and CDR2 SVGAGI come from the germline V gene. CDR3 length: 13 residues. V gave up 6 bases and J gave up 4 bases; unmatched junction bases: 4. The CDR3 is CASRVLAGYEQYF. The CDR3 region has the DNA TGTGCCAGCAGGGTCCTAGCGGGGTACGAGCAGTACTTC.

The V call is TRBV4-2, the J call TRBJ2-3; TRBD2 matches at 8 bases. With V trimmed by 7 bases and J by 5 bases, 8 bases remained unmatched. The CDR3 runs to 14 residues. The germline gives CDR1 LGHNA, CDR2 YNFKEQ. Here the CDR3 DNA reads TGTGCCAGCAATGGGCTAGCGGGCGAAGATACGCAGTATTTT. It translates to CASNGLAGEDTQYF.

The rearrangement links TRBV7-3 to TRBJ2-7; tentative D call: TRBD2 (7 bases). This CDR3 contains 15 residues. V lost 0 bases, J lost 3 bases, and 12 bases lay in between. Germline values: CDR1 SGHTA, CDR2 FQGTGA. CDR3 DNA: TGTGCCAGCAGCTTAACAGGGGGGGAATACTACGAGCAGTACTTC. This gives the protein CASSLTGGEYYEQYF.

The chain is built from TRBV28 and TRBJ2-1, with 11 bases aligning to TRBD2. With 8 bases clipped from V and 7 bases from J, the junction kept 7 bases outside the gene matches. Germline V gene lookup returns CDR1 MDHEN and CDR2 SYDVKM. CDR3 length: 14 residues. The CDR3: CASLTSGSGNEQFF. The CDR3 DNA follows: TGTGCCAGCCTTACTAGCGGGAGTGGAAATGAGCAGTTCTTC.